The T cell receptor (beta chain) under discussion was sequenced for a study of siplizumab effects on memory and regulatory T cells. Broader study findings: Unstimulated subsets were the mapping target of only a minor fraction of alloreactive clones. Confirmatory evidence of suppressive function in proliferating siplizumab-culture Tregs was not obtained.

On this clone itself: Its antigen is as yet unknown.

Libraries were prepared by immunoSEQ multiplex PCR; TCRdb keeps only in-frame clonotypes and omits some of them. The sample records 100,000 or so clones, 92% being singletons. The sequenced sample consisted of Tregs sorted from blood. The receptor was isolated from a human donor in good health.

The chain's CDR3 is CASSPGLSYNEQFF. Written as DNA, the CDR3 is TGTGCCAGCAGCCCGGGACTCTCCTACAATGAGCAGTTCTTC. The J gene is TRBJ2-1, the V gene TRBV6-6; tentatively, D is TRBD2 (6 bases). The ends were cut back, 6 bases at V and 0 bases at J, with 9 bases in the middle. There are 14 residues in the CDR3. Germline V gives CDR1 MNHNY, CDR2 SVGAGI (reference sequence).